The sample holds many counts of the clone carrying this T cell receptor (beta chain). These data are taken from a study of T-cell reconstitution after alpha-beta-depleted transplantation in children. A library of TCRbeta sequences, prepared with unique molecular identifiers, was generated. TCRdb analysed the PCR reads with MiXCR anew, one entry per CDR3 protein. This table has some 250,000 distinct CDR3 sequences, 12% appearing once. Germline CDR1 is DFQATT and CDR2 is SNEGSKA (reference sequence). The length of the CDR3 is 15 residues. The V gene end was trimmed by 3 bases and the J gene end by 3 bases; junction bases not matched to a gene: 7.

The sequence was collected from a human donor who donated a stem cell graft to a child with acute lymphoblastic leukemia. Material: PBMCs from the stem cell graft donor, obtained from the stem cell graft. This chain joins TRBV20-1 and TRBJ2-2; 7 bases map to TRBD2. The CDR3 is CSASPSGKDTGELFF. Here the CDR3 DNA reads TGCAGTGCTAGCCCGAGCGGGAAGGACACCGGGGAGCTGTTTTTT.